The 24 T cell receptor beta chains presented below share a single source sample, sequenced in a study of OX40 agonist ivuxolimab in advanced cancers. The protocol was immunoSEQ multiplex PCR, while the TCRdb copy is restricted to in-frame clones and leaves out a portion. The sample comprises tens of thousands of clones, around 90% of which are singletons, and 1.3% rests with the top ten. The source was CD4+ or CD8+ T cells sorted from blood, collected in a trial of the OX40 agonist ivuxolimab. The receptor source for this set is an adult with an advanced solid tumor such as melanoma, head and neck, liver or kidney cancer.

The chain recombines TRBV28 with TRBJ2-1; TRBD2 matches at 8 bases. The length of the CDR3 is 16 residues. Unmatched junction bases numbered 14, after V lost 6 bases and J lost 7 bases. The germline V gene encodes CDR1 MDHEN and CDR2 SYDVKM. As DNA, the CDR3 is TGTGCCAGCAGAACGTACGGGGGGGAAAAAGTAAATGAGCAGTTCTTC. Its translation: CASRTYGGEKVNEQFF.

The V gene is TRBV19, the J gene TRBJ1-2, with D uncertain. Trimming took 7 bases from V and 3 from J, leaving 9 bases between them. The CDR3 covers 12 residues. Germline CDR1 and CDR2: LNHDA and SQIVND (reference sequence). The CDR3 DNA follows: TGTGCCAGTAAAGACCCGTACTATGGCTACACCTTC. Encoded protein: CASKDPYYGYTF.

V gene TRBV11-2 combines with J gene TRBJ1-3; the D gene is possibly TRBD1 (6 bases). This CDR3 spans 15 amino acids. Trimming shortened V by 5 bases and J by 6 bases, and 17 bases separated the two germline ends. Germline V gene sequence: CDR1 SGHAT, CDR2 FQNNGV. CDR3 in DNA: TGTGCCAGCAGCCCAACTTTGGGGGGGCTAAACACCATATATTTT. This sequence encodes CASSPTLGGLNTIYF.

This rearrangement joins TRBV10-3 to TRBJ2-7, with D possibly matching TRBD1 (6 bases). This CDR3 region has 13 residues. V was pared by 8 bases and J by 1 base, with 12 bases between. Germline assignment: CDR1 ENHRY and CDR2 SYGVKD. This chain's CDR3 is CAIRQESSYEQYF. The DNA for the CDR3 is TGTGCCATCCGACAGGAGAGTTCCTACGAGCAGTACTTC.

The chain recombines TRBV5-1 with TRBJ2-2; 8 bases map to TRBD2. The CDR3 has 18 residues. Trimming took 7 bases from V and 0 from J; bases not matched to a gene: 14. From germline, CDR1 is SGHRS and CDR2 YFSETQ. The CDR3, as DNA: TGCGCCAGCTCTCCCGCGGGGGGCTGGGGCTCGAACACCGGGGAGCTGTTTTTT. Its protein is CASSPAGGWGSNTGELFF.

This clone was observed a single time. CDR3 amino acids: CASSFQTNNEQFF. CDR3 nucleotides: TGTGCCAGCAGCTTCCAGACCAACAATGAGCAGTTCTTC. J is TRBJ2-1 and V is TRBV11-2; no clear D. The CDR3 sequence is 13 residues long. The germline V gene encodes CDR1 SGHAT and CDR2 FQNNGV. V lost 3 bases and J lost 5, with 8 bases in between.

The chain recombines TRBV6-5 with TRBJ1-5; D perhaps matches TRBD1 (5 bases). CDR1 is MNHEY, CDR2 SVGAGI, per germline. V was shortened by 2 bases and J by 1 base, with 9 bases between the two germline ends. CDR3 length equals 15 residues. The CDR3 spells CASSYKWGSNQPQHF. CDR3 DNA sequence: TGTGCCAGCAGTTACAAGTGGGGCAGCAATCAGCCCCAGCATTTT.

J is TRBJ1-6 and V is TRBV7-8; TRBD1 matches 9 bases. Germline CDR1 SGHVS, CDR2 FQNEAQ. V shed 1 base and J 10 bases; nucleotides not matched to a gene: 5. The CDR3 sequence is 15 residues long. The CDR3 sequence is CASSLVWTGESPLHF. Written as DNA, the CDR3 is TGTGCCAGCAGCTTAGTTTGGACAGGGGAGTCACCCCTCCACTTT.

The V and J genes are TRBV7-9 and TRBJ1-2; 9 bases align to TRBD1. From germline, CDR1 is SEHNR and CDR2 FQNEAQ (reference sequence). This CDR3 is 17 amino acids long. J lost 6 bases, V lost 4 bases, and 15 bases had no gene match. For the CDR3, the DNA is TGTGCCAGCAGCTCGGGACAGGGAGGGCCCACTGGGGATGGCTACACCTTC. Translated, it gives CASSSGQGGPTGDGYTF.

This sequence joins TRBV5-1 and TRBJ2-7; TRBD1 matches at 10 bases. This CDR3 spans 14 amino acids. The J segment lost 6 bases and the V segment lost 5 bases, leaving 8 bases of the junction unmatched. Germline V lookup: CDR1 SGHRS, CDR2 YFSETQ. The CDR3 DNA follows: TGCGCCAGCAGGGCCGGGACAGGGGCATCCGAGCAGTACTTC. Residues: CASRAGTGASEQYF.

The chain uses TRBV5-1 and TRBJ2-3; D ambiguous. Germline V gives CDR1 SGHRS, CDR2 YFSETQ. This CDR3 comprises 13 residues. Trimming removed 0 bases from V and 1 base from J, with 3 bases in between. The DNA of the CDR3 is TGCGCCAGCAGCTTGGCGGGCACAGATACGCAGTATTTT. Translating it yields CASSLAGTDTQYF.

By frequency in the sample, this clone is medium-sized. This sequence joins TRBV18 and TRBJ1-4, with unresolved D. CDR1 and CDR2 (germline): KGHSH, LQKENI. The CDR3 runs 15 residues. V lost 3 bases, J lost 5 bases, and 13 bases lay in between. The CDR3 region is CASSPRADKNEKLFF. Here the CDR3 DNA reads TGTGCCAGCTCACCCCGGGCCGATAAGAATGAAAAACTGTTTTTT. The full variable domain, rest sourced from reference TRBV18 and TRBJ1-4, is NAGVMQNPRHLVRRRGQEARLRCSPMKGHSHVYWYRQLPEEGLKFMVYLQKENIIDESGMPKERFSAEFPKEGPSILRIQQVVRGDSAAYFCASSPRADKNEKLFFGSGTQLSVL.

The chain carries TRBV6-1 and TRBJ1-1; D not certain. Germline CDR1 is MNHNS and CDR2 is SASEGT. The germline V and J ends were trimmed by 8 bases and 2 bases, with 3 bases remaining between them. This CDR3 has 10 residues. The CDR3 sequence: CASGNTEAFF. The CDR3 DNA sequence: TGTGCCAGCGGAAACACTGAAGCTTTCTTT.

This chain links TRBV7-9 with TRBJ1-2; D uncertain. Germline values: CDR1 SEHNR, CDR2 FQNEAQ (reference sequence). V lost 1 base, J lost 8 bases, and 17 bases lay in between. CDR3 length equals 15 residues. The chain's CDR3 is CASSLVGRGGGGYTF. CDR3 coding DNA: TGTGCCAGCAGCTTAGTGGGTCGGGGAGGAGGCGGCTACACCTTC.

The chain uses TRBV4-1 and TRBJ2-1; 13 nucleotides match TRBD2. V trimming: 4 bases; J trimming: 10 bases; junction bases outside the gene matches: 16. The CDR3 consists of 18 residues. The germline CDR1 and CDR2 sequences are MGHRA and YSYEKL. The CDR3 sequence: CASSPWDGRLAGGGEQFF. The CDR3 bases are TGCGCCAGCAGCCCGTGGGACGGGAGACTAGCGGGAGGTGGAGAGCAGTTCTTC.

The chain couples TRBV29-1 to TRBJ2-5; 12 nucleotides agree with TRBD1. V was clipped by 3 bases and J by 5 bases; unmatched bases: 7. The germline V gene encodes CDR1 SQVTM and CDR2 ANQGSEA. The CDR3 consists of 15 residues. CDR3 sequence reads: CSVDWDRGLGETQYF. CDR3 bases: TGCAGCGTTGATTGGGACAGGGGGCTTGGGGAGACCCAGTACTTC. The full variable domain, completed using reference TRBV29-1 and TRBJ2-5, is SAVISQKPSRDICQRGTSLTIQCQVDSQVTMMFWYRQQPGQSLTLIATANQGSEATYESGFVIDKFPISRPNLTFSTLTVSNMSPEDSSIYLCSVDWDRGLGETQYFGPGTRLLVL.

The CDR3 loop is CAITRDIGRNEKLFF. CDR3 sequence (DNA): TGTGCCATCACTCGGGACATCGGTCGGAATGAAAAACTGTTTTTT. The V and J genes are TRBV10-3 and TRBJ1-4, with D maybe TRBD1 (6 bases). Germline assignment: CDR1 ENHRY and CDR2 SYGVKD. The CDR3 consists of 15 residues. V gave up 7 bases and J gave up 5 bases, with 17 bases separating them.

The CDR3 is CASSVETGNYGYTF. The CDR3 DNA follows: TGTGCCAGCAGCGTAGAAACAGGCAACTATGGCTACACCTTC. The chain joins TRBV9 to TRBJ1-2, with D maybe TRBD1 (5 bases). V lost 0 bases to trimming and J lost 2 bases, with 8 bases between them. The length of the CDR3 is 14 residues. Looked up from germline, CDR1 is SGDLS and CDR2 is YYNGEE.

The chain couples TRBV6-5 to TRBJ2-4, with TRBD2 identical over 7 bases. V shed 5 bases, J shed 14 bases, and the junction held 12 bases outside the gene matches. The CDR3 runs 13 residues. The V gene's germline CDR1 is MNHEY and CDR2 SVGAGI. The CDR3 DNA reads as TGTGCCAGCAGTCCCGGGACTAACAATTTGGAGTACTTC. This translates into CASSPGTNNLEYF.

The V call is TRBV2, the J call TRBJ2-5; TRBD2 matches at 7 bases. The V segment lost 7 bases and the J segment 4 bases; nucleotides outside the gene matches: 6. The length of the CDR3 is 13 residues. Germline V gives CDR1 SNHLY, CDR2 FYNNEI. CDR3 nucleotide sequence: TGTGCCAGCACGGGCGGGAGACGAGAGACCCAGTACTTC. It translates to CASTGGRRETQYF.

The chain couples TRBV28 to TRBJ1-4, with D possibly matching TRBD1 (6 bases). Trimming pared 5 bases from V and 5 bases from J, leaving 12 bases between. In germline, CDR1 is MDHEN, CDR2 SYDVKM. The CDR3 length is 14 residues. DNA of the CDR3: TGTGCCAGCAGTCTTACAGGGAGGAATGAAAAACTGTTTTTT. This gives the protein CASSLTGRNEKLFF.

By proportion, this clone is medium-sized. The J gene is TRBJ1-2, the V gene TRBV7-9; D perhaps matches TRBD1 (6 bases). This CDR3 comprises 15 residues. CDR1 SEHNR and CDR2 FQNEAQ come from the germline V gene (reference sequence). V shed 1 base and J shed 4 bases, with 13 bases lying between them. CDR3 DNA: TGTGCCAGCAGCTTAGATCAGACAGGCACCTATGGCTACACCTTC. This translates into CASSLDQTGTYGYTF.

V and J are TRBV18 and TRBJ2-5; the match to TRBD1 covers 7 bases. Germline CDR1 reads KGHSH; CDR2 reads LQKENI. V trimming: 3 bases; J trimming: 4 bases; junction bases outside the gene matches: 8. This CDR3 region has 15 residues. The DNA for the CDR3 is TGTGCCAGCTCACCCCGTGAGGGGGCAGGAGAGACCCAGTACTTC. As protein: CASSPREGAGETQYF.

This clone occurred once. The rearrangement joins TRBV27 to TRBJ2-1; D might be TRBD2 (6 bases). CDR3 size: 14 residues. Looked up from germline, CDR1 is MNHEY and CDR2 is SMNVEV (reference sequence). V was clipped by 4 bases and J by 5 bases, with 12 bases between them. CDR3 coding DNA: TGTGCCAGCAGTTGGACGGGGGTTGACAATGAGCAGTTCTTC. This encodes CASSWTGVDNEQFF.